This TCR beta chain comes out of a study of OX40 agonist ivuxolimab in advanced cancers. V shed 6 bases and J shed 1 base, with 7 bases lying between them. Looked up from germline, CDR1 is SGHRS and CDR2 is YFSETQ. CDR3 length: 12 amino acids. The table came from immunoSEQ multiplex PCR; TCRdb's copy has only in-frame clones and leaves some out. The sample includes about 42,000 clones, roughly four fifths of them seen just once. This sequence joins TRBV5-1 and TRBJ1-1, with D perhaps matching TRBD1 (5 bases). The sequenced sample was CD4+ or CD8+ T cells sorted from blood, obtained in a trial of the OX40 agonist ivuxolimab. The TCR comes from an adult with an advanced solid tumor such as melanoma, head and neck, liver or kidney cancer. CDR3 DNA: TGCGCCAGCAATGGACAGAACACTGAAGCTTTCTTT. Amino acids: CASNGQNTEAFF.